This is a list of T cell receptor beta chains from one sample in a study of blood T cell repertoires in COVID-19. This table comes from immunoSEQ multiplex PCR, and its TCRdb copy is limited to in-frame clones, with some not included. The sample contains about 480,000 clones, 75% to 90% of which appear only once. The sample taken for sequencing was peripheral blood. The receptor source for this set is a man aged 18 to 30 with COVID-19, enrolled during active disease. CDR3s include the opening cysteine and the closing phenylalanine or tryptophan. The D gene is left open where the match is weak. A clone size is listed for some rows: how often the clone was seen (once, few, many), or a class if it is expanded.

>TRBJ2-7|TRBD2|-|TRBV11-2
CASSSLSGSYEQYF
TGTGCCAGCAGCTCCCTTAGCGGGAGTTACGAGCAGTACTTC
>TRBJ1-5|TRBD1|-|TRBV18
CASSQGTGRSNQPQHF
TGTGCCAGCTCACAAGGGACAGGTCGTAGCAATCAGCCCCAGCATTTT
>TRBJ1-5|-|-|TRBV6-1
CASSDESRGQPQHF
TGTGCCAGCAGTGATGAATCTCGGGGGCAGCCCCAGCATTTT
>TRBJ1-4|-|few|TRBV14
CASSPGRNRDGEKLFF
TGTGCCAGCAGTCCCGGCCGAAACAGGGACGGGGAAAAACTGTTTTTT
>TRBJ2-7|TRBD1|-|TRBV6-4
CASRIGTGGLLAYEQYF
TGTGCCAGCAGGATTGGGACAGGGGGCCTACTTGCCTACGAGCAGTACTTC
>TRBJ2-2|-|-|TRBV11-2
CASSPPGGPDPGELFF
TGTGCCAGCAGCCCCCCCGGGGGGCCCGACCCCGGGGAGCTGTTTTTT
>TRBJ2-5|-|once|TRBV15
CATSRDSGTSQPQETQYF
TGTGCCACCAGCAGAGATTCCGGAACTAGCCAGCCTCAAGAGACCCAGTACTTC
>TRBJ1-1|-|-|TRBV4-1
CASSQLTGMNTEAFF
TGCGCCAGCAGCCAACTTACAGGGATGAACACTGAAGCTTTCTTT
>TRBJ1-1|-|once|TRBV19
CASSTLGRGAFF
TGTGCCAGTAGTACCTTAGGGAGAGGAGCTTTCTTT
>TRBJ1-1|-|-|TRBV18
CASSRKGGGVDTEAFF
TGTGCCAGCTCCCGAAAAGGGGGGGGCGTCGACACTGAAGCTTTCTTT
>TRBJ1-6|-|-|TRBV10-1
CASSEWGRASNNSPLHF
TGCGCCAGCAGTGAGTGGGGGAGGGCCTCTAATAATTCACCCCTCCACTTT
>TRBJ2-5|TRBD1|-|TRBV6-2/TRBV6-3
CASSYPGTGGEETQYF
TGTGCCAGCAGTTACCCCGGGACAGGGGGCGAAGAGACCCAGTACTTC
>TRBJ2-3|-|-|TRBV14
CASSRGPPDTQYF
TGTGCCAGCAGCCGCGGTCCCCCCGATACGCAGTATTTT
>TRBJ2-1|TRBD1|-|TRBV7-9
CASNSGGLVEQFF
TGTGCCAGCAACTCAGGGGGATTAGTTGAGCAGTTCTTC
>TRBJ2-7|-|-|TRBV29-1
CSVTQGYEQYF
TGCAGCGTTACACAGGGCTACGAGCAGTACTTC
>TRBJ2-1|TRBD2|-|TRBV2
CASKGTSGTFGQFF
TGTGCCAGCAAAGGGACTAGCGGGACCTTTGGGCAGTTCTTC
>TRBJ1-2|-|-|TRBV9
CASSGDGWQGIRGYTF
TGTGCCAGCAGCGGCGACGGGTGGCAGGGGATCAGGGGCTACACCTTC
>TRBJ1-1|-|once|TRBV2
CASSEMATFEAFF
TGTGCCAGCAGTGAAATGGCAACGTTCGAAGCTTTCTTT
>TRBJ1-6|-|-|TRBV11-3
CASSVDSSNSPLHF
TGTGCCAGCAGCGTCGACAGCTCTAATTCACCCCTCCACTTT
>TRBJ2-1|TRBD1|-|TRBV7-2
CASSPTGDRGTYNEQFF
TGTGCCAGCAGCCCTACCGGGGACAGGGGAACCTACAATGAGCAGTTCTTC
>TRBJ2-7|TRBD1|-|TRBV7-8
CASSMDRDEQYF
TGTGCCAGCAGCATGGACAGGGATGAGCAGTACTTC
>TRBJ1-5|-|-|TRBV5-1
CASSLGDKNQPQHF
TGCGCCAGCAGCTTGGGGGACAAAAATCAGCCCCAGCATTTT
>TRBJ1-4|TRBD1|-|TRBV19
CASSGGDSPNEKLFF
TGTGCCAGTAGTGGAGGGGACAGCCCTAATGAAAAACTGTTTTTT
>TRBJ1-6|TRBD1|few|TRBV3-1/TRBV3-2
CASSQDGQGGSPLHF
TGTGCCAGCAGCCAAGACGGACAGGGTGGCTCACCCCTCCACTTT
>TRBJ2-7|TRBD2|once|TRBV5-1
CASKGTSESEQYF
TGCGCCAGTAAGGGGACTAGCGAAAGCGAGCAGTACTTC
>TRBJ1-5|TRBD1|-|TRBV2
CASKMTGGTGPQHF
TGTGCCAGCAAGATGACAGGAGGGACAGGGCCCCAGCATTTT
>TRBJ2-1|-|-|TRBV4-1
CASSQGETGPFYNEQFF
TGCGCCAGCAGCCAAGGGGAGACAGGCCCCTTCTACAATGAGCAGTTCTTC
>TRBJ2-7|-|-|TRBV27
CASSPGSPYEQYF
TGTGCCAGCAGTCCGGGGAGCCCCTACGAGCAGTACTTC
>TRBJ2-1|TRBD1|-|TRBV18
CASSPFVAGTGAYNEQFF
TGTGCCAGCTCACCATTTGTCGCCGGGACAGGGGCCTACAATGAGCAGTTCTTC
>TRBJ2-2|TRBD1|-|TRBV7-8
CASMPGQGIMRNTGELFF
TGTGCCAGCATGCCGGGACAGGGAATTATGAGGAACACCGGGGAGCTGTTTTTT
>TRBJ2-3|-|-|TRBV20-1
CSAPIGDTQYF
TGCAGTGCTCCTATTGGAGATACGCAGTATTTT
>TRBJ2-5|-|-|TRBV4-1
CASSHLTRGEETQYF
TGCGCCAGCAGCCACCTTACCAGGGGAGAAGAGACCCAGTACTTC
>TRBJ1-3|-|-|TRBV11-3
CASSTTAAGNTIYF
TGTGCCAGCAGCACCACAGCGGCAGGAAACACCATATATTTT
>TRBJ2-7|TRBD2|-|TRBV7-9
CASSLVGGAYEQYF
TGTGCCAGCAGCTTAGTCGGGGGGGCCTACGAGCAGTACTTC
>TRBJ2-5|TRBD1|-|TRBV24-1
CATSDLDRGQETQYF
TGTGCCACCAGTGACCTGGACAGGGGCCAAGAGACCCAGTACTTC
>TRBJ1-2|-|-|TRBV6-5
CASSETVQGGYTF
TGTGCCAGCAGCGAGACAGTACAAGGGGGCTACACCTTC
>TRBJ2-1|TRBD2|-|TRBV13
CASSLGATGLAGFNEQFF
TGTGCCAGCAGCTTAGGAGCCACGGGACTAGCGGGGTTCAATGAGCAGTTCTTC
>TRBJ2-2|TRBD2|-|TRBV4-1
CASSHTSGSLPNTGELFF
TGCGCCAGCAGCCATACTAGCGGGAGCCTTCCGAACACCGGGGAGCTGTTTTTT
>TRBJ2-7|TRBD1|-|TRBV2
CASSGDQGAQEQYF
TGTGCCAGCAGCGGGGACCAGGGGGCTCAGGAGCAGTACTTC
>TRBJ2-3|TRBD1|-|TRBV19
CASSMGQGLSTDTQYF
TGTGCCAGTAGTATGGGACAGGGACTCAGCACAGATACGCAGTATTTT
>TRBJ2-7|TRBD2|-|TRBV25-1
CASSEGTSLRQQYF
TGTGCCAGCAGTGAGGGGACTAGCCTCCGCCAGCAGTACTTC
>TRBJ2-3|TRBD2|-|TRBV9
CASTEGVGTSVDTQYF
TGTGCCAGCACCGAAGGAGTAGGGACTAGCGTTGATACGCAGTATTTT
>TRBJ2-5|TRBD1|-|TRBV11-3
CASSPGQGLPETQYF
TGTGCCAGCAGCCCAGGACAGGGTCTCCCGGAGACCCAGTACTTC
>TRBJ2-1|TRBD1|-|TRBV15
CATSRAGQGGDEQFF
TGTGCCACCAGCAGAGCGGGACAGGGGGGAGACGAGCAGTTCTTC
>TRBJ1-5|-|once|TRBV7-2
CASSLRGSQPQHF
TGTGCCAGCAGCTTACGGGGGAGTCAGCCCCAGCATTTT
>TRBJ2-1|TRBD2|-|TRBV18
CASSPGLAGPLREQFF
TGTGCCAGCTCTCCCGGACTAGCGGGACCCCTCAGGGAGCAGTTCTTC
>TRBJ2-2|TRBD2|-|TRBV5-1
CASSPSTSGNTGELFF
TGCGCCAGCAGCCCTTCGACTAGCGGGAACACCGGGGAGCTGTTTTTT
>TRBJ1-3|-|-|TRBV4-1
CASSGSGTLSGNTIYF
TGCGCCAGCAGCGGATCCGGGACACTCTCTGGAAACACCATATATTTT
>TRBJ1-1|-|once|TRBV19
CASSIAGIGGTEAFF
TGTGCCAGTAGTATAGCCGGGATAGGGGGCACTGAAGCTTTCTTT
>TRBJ2-5|TRBD1|-|TRBV4-2
CASSLQGARETQYF
TGTGCCAGCAGCCTTCAGGGGGCGAGGGAGACCCAGTACTTC
>TRBJ1-1|-|-|TRBV7-9
CASSLGGSAEAFF
TGTGCCAGCAGCTTAGGAGGGTCGGCTGAAGCTTTCTTT
>TRBJ2-7|TRBD1|-|TRBV11-2
CASNGGRQGQGREQYF
TGTGCCAGTAATGGGGGCCGCCAGGGACAGGGTAGGGAGCAGTACTTC
>TRBJ1-6|-|-|TRBV29-1
CSVGGDNNSPLHF
TGCAGCGTTGGGGGGGATAATAATTCACCCCTCCACTTT
>TRBJ2-5|-|-|TRBV5-6
CASSVQGNQETQYF
TGTGCCAGCAGCGTACAGGGTAACCAAGAGACCCAGTACTTC